A single sample gave rise to the 30 T cell receptor beta chains below, sequenced in a study of T cell changes during pregnancy in multiple sclerosis. The assay was immunoSEQ multiplex PCR, and TCRdb's table has in-frame clones only and misses some. The sample has about 36,000 clones, 70% to 90% seen once. Sequencing was performed on CD4+ T cells from peripheral blood mononuclear cells, taken in the first trimester of pregnancy. These receptors all stem from a female donor with multiple sclerosis, enrolled in a pregnancy study.

The chain couples TRBV5-1 to TRBJ2-2; 12 bases are a match to TRBD2. J lost 3 bases, V lost 0 bases, and 0 bases had no gene match. CDR1 is SGHRS and CDR2 is YFSETQ in the germline V gene. This CDR3 is 16 amino acids long. CDR3 in amino acids: CASSLGLAGDTGELFF. In nucleotides, the CDR3 is TGCGCCAGCAGCTTGGGACTAGCGGGAGACACCGGGGAGCTGTTTTTT.

The chain couples TRBV27 to TRBJ1-2, with a weak D call TRBD1 (6 bases). The CDR3 consists of 14 residues. V was trimmed by 5 bases and J by 5 bases, leaving 15 bases between them. In germline, CDR1 is MNHEY, CDR2 SMNVEV (reference sequence). As DNA, the CDR3 is TGTGCCAGCAGTCCCCGAGGGGGGGAGTATGGCTACACCTTC. Translating it yields CASSPRGGEYGYTF.

The chain has TRBV27 and TRBJ1-1; D not certain. The V gene's germline CDR1 is MNHEY and CDR2 SMNVEV (reference sequence). Trimming removed 5 bases from V and 1 base from J, with 5 bases in between. The CDR3 spans 12 residues. This CDR3 is CASSQSNTEAFF. The CDR3 coding sequence is TGTGCCAGCAGTCAATCGAACACTGAAGCTTTCTTT.

The rearrangement joins TRBV30 to TRBJ1-5; 8 bases are shared with TRBD1. This CDR3 comprises 15 residues. Unmatched junction bases numbered 4, after V lost 0 bases and J lost 3 bases. Germline V lookup: CDR1 GTSNPN, CDR2 SVGIG (reference sequence). The DNA of the CDR3 is TGTGCCTGGAGTGTAGTGGACAGGGTCAATCAGCCCCAGCATTTT. Its translation: CAWSVVDRVNQPQHF.

The rearrangement links TRBV6-1 to TRBJ2-3; TRBD1 is a possible D gene (7 bases). The V gene lost 10 bases and the J gene lost 0 bases, with 17 bases spanning the gap. Per the germline V gene, CDR1 is MNHNS and CDR2 is SASEGT. The CDR3 length is 15 residues. The DNA of the CDR3 is TGTGCCATCGCCCGTCAGGGGGGCAGCACAGATACGCAGTATTTT. This sequence encodes CAIARQGGSTDTQYF.

This sequence joins TRBV20-1 and TRBJ2-7; D ambiguous. Germline V gene lookup returns CDR1 DFQATT and CDR2 SNEGSKA (reference sequence). The CDR3 extends over 11 amino acids. V lost 3 bases and J lost 6, with 9 bases in between. The CDR3 sequence is CSASPQREQYF. CDR3 coding DNA: TGCAGTGCTAGTCCCCAGCGCGAGCAGTACTTC.

This clone was counted a single time. The gene calls are TRBV19 and TRBJ2-1; D perhaps matches TRBD2 (6 bases). The CDR3 sequence is 13 residues long. Germline-derived CDR1 and CDR2 are LNHDA and SQIVND (reference sequence). V shed 1 base and J shed 11 bases, with 12 bases lying between them. CDR3 amino acids: CASSIGQGGKQFF. In nucleotides, the CDR3 is TGTGCCAGTAGTATAGGCCAGGGCGGGAAGCAGTTCTTC.

The rearrangement joins TRBV7-2 to TRBJ2-1; 8 nucleotides match TRBD2. CDR3 length equals 17 residues. Germline V gene sequence: CDR1 SGHTA, CDR2 FQGNSA. V lost 5 bases and J lost 0; bases outside the gene matches: 9. In DNA, the CDR3 is TGTGCCAGCAGCCAACGGGGACTAGGGAGCTCCTACAATGAGCAGTTCTTC. Protein sequence: CASSQRGLGSSYNEQFF.

The chain uses TRBV5-4 and TRBJ2-5; TRBD2 aligns across 8 bases. Trimming removed 5 bases from V and 1 base from J; junction bases left unmatched: 13. CDR3 length: 17 residues. Germline lookup yields CDR1 SGHNT and CDR2 YYREEE (reference sequence). The CDR3 DNA follows: TGTGCCAGCAGTGGGGGAAGCAGCGGGGGCCTCCAAGAGACCCAGTACTTC. Its protein is CASSGGSSGGLQETQYF. The full variable domain, with the rest looked up from reference TRBV5-4 and TRBJ2-5, is ETGVTQSPTHLIKTRGQQVTLRCSSQSGHNTVSWYQQALGQGPQFIFQYYREEENGRGNFPPRFSGLQFPNYSSELNVNALELDDSALYLCASSGGSSGGLQETQYFGPGTRLLVL.

This sequence joins TRBV7-2 and TRBJ2-1; D possibly corresponds to TRBD2 (5 bases). The CDR3 has 13 residues. Per germline, CDR1 SGHTA and CDR2 FQGNSA. V dropped 5 bases and J dropped 8 bases, with 13 bases sitting between them. CDR3 nucleotide sequence: TGTGCCAGCAGCCTCAGGTGGCGGGATGAGCAGTTCTTC. It translates to CASSLRWRDEQFF.

This clone was detected only once. The V gene is TRBV29-1, the J gene TRBJ1-1; D is ambiguous. V was trimmed by 8 bases and J by 5 bases, leaving 18 bases between them. Germline V gives CDR1 SQVTM, CDR2 ANQGSEA. This CDR3 spans 13 amino acids. CDR3 sequence reads: CSISLGRATEAFF. The CDR3 DNA follows: TGCAGCATCAGCCTCGGGCGGGCGACTGAAGCTTTCTTT.

The chain uses TRBV19 and TRBJ1-5, with D tentatively TRBD1 (6 bases). V shed 2 bases and J shed 0 bases, with 11 bases lying between them. The V gene's germline CDR1 is LNHDA and CDR2 SQIVND (reference sequence). This CDR3 contains 16 residues. The CDR3 DNA reads as TGTGCCAGTAGTATACGAACAGGGAATAGCAATCAGCCCCAGCATTTT. Protein product: CASSIRTGNSNQPQHF.

The chain is built from TRBV6-6 and TRBJ2-3; TRBD2 agrees at 9 bases. The CDR3 extends over 15 amino acids. CDR1 MNHNY and CDR2 SVGAGI come from the germline V gene (reference sequence). V was clipped by 3 bases and J by 6 bases; unmatched bases: 7. CDR3 nucleotide sequence: TGTGCCAGCAGTTATTTCGGCGGGGGGGCGGATACGCAGTATTTT. It translates to CASSYFGGGADTQYF.

The rearrangement uses TRBV28 and TRBJ2-1, with 8 bases aligning to TRBD2. V dropped 6 bases and J dropped 8; count of bases not matched to a gene: 15. CDR3 length equals 16 residues. CDR1 is MDHEN, CDR2 SYDVKM, per germline. The CDR3 nucleotides read TGTGCCAGCAGCTCAATACTAGCGGTCCCCCGGGATGAGCAGTTCTTC. It codes for CASSSILAVPRDEQFF.

The chain joins TRBV6-5 to TRBJ2-7; possibly TRBD2 for D (6 bases). The CDR3 sequence is 14 residues long. Per the germline V gene, CDR1 is MNHEY and CDR2 is SVGAGI. Between the trimmed V and J ends, which lost 0 bases and 6 bases, there was a span of 12 bases. CDR3 amino acids: CASSYSSGYGEQYF. In DNA form, the CDR3 reads TGTGCCAGCAGTTACTCGAGCGGGTACGGCGAGCAGTACTTC.

This chain uses TRBV5-6 with TRBJ2-7; 9 bases match TRBD1. The CDR3 has 15 residues. V dropped 1 base and J dropped 0; count of bases not matched to a gene: 2. Looked up from germline, CDR1 is SGHDT and CDR2 is YYEEEE. CDR3 sequence: CASSLWDRDSYEQYF. The CDR3 bases are TGTGCCAGCAGCTTGTGGGACAGGGACTCCTACGAGCAGTACTTC. The full variable domain, with the rest looked up from reference TRBV5-6 and TRBJ2-7, is DAGVTQSPTHLIKTRGQQVTLRCSPKSGHDTVSWYQQALGQGPQFIFQYYEEEERQRGNFPDRFSGHQFPNYSSELNVNALLLGDSALYLCASSLWDRDSYEQYFGPGTRLTVT.

This chain joins TRBV6-5 and TRBJ2-1; D remains ambiguous. V lost 2 bases, J lost 4 bases, and 6 bases lay in between. CDR1 is MNHEY and CDR2 is SVGAGI in the germline V gene. The CDR3 consists of 13 residues. CDR3 residues: CASSYGKYNEQFF. The DNA of the CDR3 is TGTGCCAGCAGTTACGGCAAATACAATGAGCAGTTCTTC.

This chain links TRBV28 with TRBJ2-7, with 8 positions matching TRBD1. Germline V CDR1 and CDR2: MDHEN, SYDVKM. The CDR3 totals 15 residues. Germline trimming cut 3 bases from V and 0 bases from J; bases unmatched to any gene: 4. CDR3 residues: CASSLLGQGSYEQYF. For the CDR3, the DNA is TGTGCCAGCAGTTTGCTCGGACAGGGCTCCTACGAGCAGTACTTC.

The gene calls are TRBV18 and TRBJ1-3; a possible D gene is TRBD1 (5 bases). V was trimmed by 6 bases and J by 0 bases, leaving 15 bases between them. Per germline, CDR1 KGHSH and CDR2 LQKENI. The CDR3 loop spans 16 amino acids. The CDR3 region has the DNA TGTGCCAGCTCCCCGGGCGGGGGAAGCTCTGGAAACACCATATATTTT. Amino acid sequence: CASSPGGGSSGNTIYF.

This sequence joins TRBV28 and TRBJ2-1, with D tentatively TRBD2 (5 bases). The CDR3 runs to 13 residues. Germline CDR1 and CDR2: MDHEN and SYDVKM. The germline V and J ends were trimmed by 7 bases and 6 bases, with 13 bases remaining between them. The CDR3 DNA reads as TGTGCCAGCAAAGAAGTAGCGTCCAATGAGCAGTTCTTC. This encodes CASKEVASNEQFF. Combining the CDR3 with reference TRBV28 and TRBJ2-1 gives the whole variable domain DVKVTQSSRYLVKRTGEKVFLECVQDMDHENMFWYRQDPGLGLRLIYFSYDVKMKEKGDIPEGYSVSREKKERFSLILESASTNQTSMYLCASKEVASNEQFFGPGTRLTVL.

The chain recombines TRBV11-2 with TRBJ2-5; 7 bases are a match to TRBD2. CDR1 SGHAT and CDR2 FQNNGV come from the germline V gene. The CDR3 is 14 amino acids. The V and J ends lost 4 bases and 5 bases, in that order; junction bases with no gene match: 7. CDR3 in amino acids: CASSSPGGGETQYF. The CDR3 bases are TGTGCCAGCAGCTCCCCGGGGGGAGGGGAGACCCAGTACTTC.

In this sample, this clone turned up once. CDR3 residues: CASSKGGGPSYEQYF. Written as DNA, the CDR3 is TGTGCCAGTAGTAAAGGCGGAGGCCCCTCCTACGAGCAGTACTTC. The chain recombines TRBV19 with TRBJ2-7; D may be TRBD2 (5 bases). Trimming removed 4 bases from V and 0 bases from J, with 13 bases in between. CDR3 length: 15 amino acids. CDR1 and CDR2 (germline): LNHDA, SQIVND (reference sequence). The full variable domain, completed using reference TRBV19 and TRBJ2-7, is DGGITQSPKYLFRKEGQNVTLSCEQNLNHDAMYWYRQDPGQGLRLIYYSQIVNDFQKGDIAEGYSVSREKKESFPLTVTSAQKNPTAFYLCASSKGGGPSYEQYFGPGTRLTVT.

This sequence joins TRBV28 and TRBJ1-1; weak D call: TRBD1 (5 bases). The CDR3 loop spans 13 amino acids. V was cut by 5 bases and J by 8 bases, with 15 bases left in between. Germline-derived CDR1 and CDR2 are MDHEN and SYDVKM. Written as DNA, the CDR3 is TGTGCCAGCAGTCCCGCACTGGGGCCAGAAGCTTTCTTT. Translated, it gives CASSPALGPEAFF. The full variable domain, in which reference TRBV28 and TRBJ1-1 provide the parts outside the CDR3, is DVKVTQSSRYLVKRTGEKVFLECVQDMDHENMFWYRQDPGLGLRLIYFSYDVKMKEKGDIPEGYSVSREKKERFSLILESASTNQTSMYLCASSPALGPEAFFGQGTRLTVV.

This chain uses TRBV6-5 with TRBJ1-1; the D is unclear. CDR1 and CDR2 (germline): MNHEY, SVGAGI. This CDR3 contains 15 residues. The germline V and J ends were trimmed by 2 bases and 3 bases, with 13 bases remaining between them. CDR3 bases: TGTGCCAGCAGTTACGCGGGCCCAGGAGACACTGAAGCTTTCTTT. This sequence encodes CASSYAGPGDTEAFF.

CDR3 sequence reads: CASRQTSGGFYEQYF. The CDR3 DNA sequence: TGCGCCAGCAGACAGACTAGCGGAGGTTTTTACGAGCAGTACTTC. The chain employs TRBV10-2 and TRBJ2-7; 9 bases are shared with TRBD2. V was pared by 6 bases and J by 4 bases, with 10 bases of the junction left unmatched. The germline CDR1 and CDR2 sequences are WSHSY and SAAADI. This CDR3 contains 15 residues.

The V and J genes are TRBV5-1 and TRBJ1-6; tentative D call: TRBD1 (5 bases). Germline V gene data show CDR1 as SGHRS and CDR2 as YFSETQ. The CDR3 runs 15 residues. V was pared by 0 bases and J by 10 bases, with 14 bases between. CDR3 in amino acids: CASSLDRGKNSPLHF. For the CDR3, the DNA is TGCGCCAGCAGCTTGGATCGGGGGAAAAACTCACCCCTCCACTTT.

The V gene is TRBV5-6, the J gene TRBJ2-7; 8 bases map to TRBD2. Looked up from germline, CDR1 is SGHDT and CDR2 is YYEEEE. J gave up 4 bases and V 2 bases, and 8 bases lay outside the gene matches. The CDR3 has 15 amino acids. The CDR3 reads CASSFYSGIPYEQYF. CDR3 DNA sequence: TGTGCCAGCAGCTTCTATAGCGGGATTCCTTACGAGCAGTACTTC.

This clone was seen only a few times. V and J are TRBV6-5 and TRBJ2-7, with D possibly matching TRBD1 (5 bases). Trimming removed 0 bases at V and 0 bases at J, with 12 bases between. This CDR3 contains 16 residues. Germline V gene sequence: CDR1 MNHEY, CDR2 SVGAGI. The chain's CDR3 is CASSYSREQASYEQYF. The CDR3 DNA follows: TGTGCCAGCAGTTACTCGCGTGAACAGGCCTCCTACGAGCAGTACTTC.

The genes are TRBV7-9 and TRBJ2-2; a possible D gene is TRBD2 (5 bases). The CDR3 runs to 16 residues. The V gene's germline CDR1 is SEHNR and CDR2 FQNEAQ (reference sequence). Trimming stripped 2 bases from V and 5 bases from J, with 15 bases between. The CDR3 loop reads CASSLWVSGGTGELFF. The DNA for the CDR3 is TGTGCCAGCAGCTTATGGGTCTCAGGAGGTACCGGGGAGCTGTTTTTT.

This clone has a handful of counts. Additional DNA sequences in this sample encode the identical CDR3. The chain recombines TRBV7-3 with TRBJ1-1, with D possibly matching TRBD1 (6 bases). CDR3 size: 14 residues. Germline-derived CDR1 and CDR2 are SGHTA and FQGTGA. V gave up 2 bases and J gave up 1 base, with 8 bases separating them. The CDR3 reads CASSLGGGNTEAFF. Written as DNA, the CDR3 is TGTGCCAGCAGCTTAGGGGGCGGGAACACTGAAGCTTTCTTT.